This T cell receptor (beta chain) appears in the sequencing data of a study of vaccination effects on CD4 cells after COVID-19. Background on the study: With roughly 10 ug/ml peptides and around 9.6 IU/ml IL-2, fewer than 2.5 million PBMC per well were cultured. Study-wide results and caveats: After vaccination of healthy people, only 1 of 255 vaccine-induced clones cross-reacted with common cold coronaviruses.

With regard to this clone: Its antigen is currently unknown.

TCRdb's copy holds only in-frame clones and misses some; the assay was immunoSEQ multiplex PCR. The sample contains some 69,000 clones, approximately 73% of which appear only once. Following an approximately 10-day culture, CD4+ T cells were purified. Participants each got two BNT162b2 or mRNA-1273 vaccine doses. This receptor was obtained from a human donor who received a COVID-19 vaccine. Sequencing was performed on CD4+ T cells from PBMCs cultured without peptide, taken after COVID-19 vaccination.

Here the CDR3 DNA reads TGTGCCAGCAGCGGTGTGGCAGACCGGGCAACTAATGAAAAACTGTTTTTT. Its translation is CASSGVADRATNEKLFF. The chain uses TRBV5-6 and TRBJ1-4; D is unresolved. This CDR3 has 17 residues. Per the germline V gene, CDR1 is SGHDT and CDR2 is YYEEEE. V gave up 4 bases and J gave up 0 bases, with 16 bases separating them.